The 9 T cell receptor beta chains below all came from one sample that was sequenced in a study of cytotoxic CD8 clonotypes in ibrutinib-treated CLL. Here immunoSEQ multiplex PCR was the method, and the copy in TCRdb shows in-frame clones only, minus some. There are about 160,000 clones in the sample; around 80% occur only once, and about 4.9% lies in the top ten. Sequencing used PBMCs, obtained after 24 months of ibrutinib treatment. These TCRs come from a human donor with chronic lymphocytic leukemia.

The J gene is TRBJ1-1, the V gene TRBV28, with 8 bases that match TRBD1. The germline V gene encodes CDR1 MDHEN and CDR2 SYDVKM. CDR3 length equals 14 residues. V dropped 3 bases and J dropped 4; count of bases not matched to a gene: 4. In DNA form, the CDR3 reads TGTGCCAGCAGTTTGGACAGGGTGACCACTGAAGCTTTCTTT. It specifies CASSLDRVTTEAFF.

DNA of the CDR3: TGTGCCAGCAGCCCAACGGCTAGCGTACAGGGTGAGCAGTTCTTC. Translating it yields CASSPTASVQGEQFF. The chain recombines TRBV11-2 with TRBJ2-1; D tentatively fits TRBD1 or TRBD2 (6 bases each). Germline values: CDR1 SGHAT, CDR2 FQNNGV. The CDR3 length is 15 residues. V lost 5 bases, J lost 9 bases, and 20 bases lay in between.

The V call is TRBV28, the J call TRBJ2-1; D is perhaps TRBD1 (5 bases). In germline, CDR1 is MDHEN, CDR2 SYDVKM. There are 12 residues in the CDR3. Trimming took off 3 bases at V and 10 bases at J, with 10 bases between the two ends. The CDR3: CASSFQGTEQFF. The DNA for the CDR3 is TGTGCCAGCAGTTTTCAGGGTACCGAGCAGTTCTTC.

The CDR3 sequence: CASSLRGSDTQYF. CDR3 bases: TGTGCCAGCAGCTTGAGGGGTTCAGATACGCAGTATTTT. This chain connects TRBV11-1 to TRBJ2-3; TRBD1 or TRBD2 may be the D gene (5 bases each). The CDR3 totals 13 residues. Trimming removed 3 bases at V and 4 bases at J, with 8 bases between. The germline V gene has CDR1 SGHAT and CDR2 FQDESV (reference sequence).

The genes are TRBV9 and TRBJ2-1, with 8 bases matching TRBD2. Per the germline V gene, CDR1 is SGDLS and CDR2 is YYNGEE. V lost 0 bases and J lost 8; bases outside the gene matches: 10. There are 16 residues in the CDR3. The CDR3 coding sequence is TGTGCCAGCAGCGTAGTGGCTAGCGGGCAATGGGATGAGCAGTTCTTC. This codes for CASSVVASGQWDEQFF.

In DNA, the CDR3 is TGTGCCTGGTCAGGGGACGGGGACGAGCAGTACTTC. Translating gives CAWSGDGDEQYF. The chain employs TRBV30 and TRBJ2-7; the D gene is possibly TRBD1 (6 bases). V lost 5 bases to trimming and J lost 5 bases, with 13 bases between them. CDR1 GTSNPN and CDR2 SVGIG come from the germline V gene (reference sequence). CDR3 length: 12 amino acids.

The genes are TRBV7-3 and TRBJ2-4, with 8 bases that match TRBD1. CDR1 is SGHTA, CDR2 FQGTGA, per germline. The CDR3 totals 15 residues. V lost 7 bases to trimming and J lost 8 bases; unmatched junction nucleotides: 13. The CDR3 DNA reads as TGTGCCAGCACCTTCAGACAGGGGACGTGGGACATTCAGTACTTC. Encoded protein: CASTFRQGTWDIQYF.

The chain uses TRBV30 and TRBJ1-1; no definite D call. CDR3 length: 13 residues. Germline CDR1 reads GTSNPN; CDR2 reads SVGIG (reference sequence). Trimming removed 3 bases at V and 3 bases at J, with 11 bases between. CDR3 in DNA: TGTGCCTGGAGAAACGATGGGGACACTGAAGCTTTCTTT. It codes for CAWRNDGDTEAFF.

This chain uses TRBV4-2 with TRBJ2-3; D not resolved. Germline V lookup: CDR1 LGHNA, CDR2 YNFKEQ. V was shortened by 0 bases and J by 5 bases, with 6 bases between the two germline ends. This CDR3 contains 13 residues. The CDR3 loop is CASSQDRRDTQYF. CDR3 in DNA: TGTGCCAGCAGCCAAGATAGAAGAGATACGCAGTATTTT.